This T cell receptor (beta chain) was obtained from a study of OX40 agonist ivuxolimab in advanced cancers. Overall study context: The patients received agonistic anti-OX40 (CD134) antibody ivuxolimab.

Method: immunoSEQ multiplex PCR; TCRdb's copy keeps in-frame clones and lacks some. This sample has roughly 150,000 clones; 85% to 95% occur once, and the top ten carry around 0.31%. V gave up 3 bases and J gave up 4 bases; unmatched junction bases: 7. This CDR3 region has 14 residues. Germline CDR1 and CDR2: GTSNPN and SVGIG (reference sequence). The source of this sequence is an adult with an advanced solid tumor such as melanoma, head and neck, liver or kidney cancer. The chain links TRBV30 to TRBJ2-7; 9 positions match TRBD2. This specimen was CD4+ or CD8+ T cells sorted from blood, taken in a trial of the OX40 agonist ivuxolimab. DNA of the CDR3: TGTGCCTGGAGGGGCCTAGCGGGAACTTACGAGCAGTACTTC. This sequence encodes CAWRGLAGTYEQYF.